Included here is one T cell receptor (beta chain) sequence, with context. Germline-derived CDR1 and CDR2 are SGHRS and YFSETQ. The CDR3 totals 16 residues. Trimming shortened V by 1 base and J by 4 bases, and 14 bases separated the two germline ends. This sample stems from a study of T cell responses to AZD1222 COVID-19 vaccine. The data were produced by immunoSEQ multiplex PCR, yet TCRdb's version contains in-frame clones alone and is incomplete. Of fewer than 250,000 clones listed, around 94% are singletons. The clonotype originates from an adult in good health. The V and J genes are TRBV5-1 and TRBJ2-2; TRBD2 is a possible D gene (6 bases). The source material was peripheral blood, sampled on day 0 of AZD1222 vaccination. CDR3 in amino acids: CASSLSAGMITGELFF. The CDR3, as DNA: TGCGCCAGCAGCTTGTCGGCGGGGATGATCACCGGGGAGCTGTTTTTT.